This record concerns one T cell receptor (beta chain) sequence. The sample comes from a study of blood T cell repertoires in COVID-19. Study background: From T cells, B-cell-depleted T cells, or PBMCs came the material, which was cDNA or gDNA.

Per the authors' pipeline: The authors estimated nucleated cell counts from reference gene primer amplification. Sequencing was performed with immunoSEQ multiplex PCR; in TCRdb, only in-frame clones are kept and a portion is missing. V and J calls and clone size are those listed in that table; D and trimming were worked out from the DNA. This table has approximately 200,000 clones, 80% to 90% appearing once. V trimming: 5 bases; J trimming: 5 bases; junction bases outside the gene matches: 13. Germline CDR1 reads SGHNT; CDR2 reads YYREEE (reference sequence). The CDR3 is made up of 18 amino acids. V and J are TRBV5-4 and TRBJ2-7; 16 bases line up with TRBD2. Sequencing was carried out using peripheral blood. This sequence originates from a human donor with active or convalescent COVID-19. The donor label of this sample is uncertain. As DNA, the CDR3 is TGTGCCAGCAGTACGGGACTAGCGGGGGGGCGCCGGCAGAACGAGCAGTACTTC. This codes for CASSTGLAGGRRQNEQYF.